This T cell receptor beta chain is from a study of blood T cells in healthy people across ages (dated by TCRdb to the mid-2010s). For the study in its entirety: Template switching captured roughly one uniquely barcoded TCR beta cDNA molecule per two T cells in model experiments. Using deep sequencing normalized with unique cDNA molecular identifiers, the study measured how TCR beta repertoire diversity changes with age. The donors were split into four age groups: young (average 16 years), middle-aged (over 35), aged (roughly 60) and long-lived (roughly 77). To avoid experimental bias, donors of different ages were distributed randomly across sequencing lanes. The study analyzed two additional independent replicas of 1 million unique cDNA reads from the same blood draw for two donors, one aged 18 to 29 and one aged 80 or older. The paper as a whole reports these results and caveats: Because profiling used bulk unsorted PBMCs, naive and antigen-experienced compartments could not be compared conclusively. Estimates of total diversity based on one million sequenced T cells were considered lower bounds and underestimates. Donor CMV infection status was unknown, potentially confounding age-related changes in expanded clonotypes. As age increased, observed TCR beta diversity per million T cells dropped in a roughly linear way, and a significant reduction was already evident by age 40. A strong correlation was found between observed TCR beta diversity and the percentage of naive T cells measured by flow cytometry. Compared with the aged group, the long-lived group had more naive CD4+ T cells, fewer expanded clones and increased TCR diversity, suggesting age selection.

Donors were about 36 systemically healthy Caucasian individuals from Russia aged roughly 6 to 90 years. Approximately 9.3 milliliters of peripheral blood were drawn from each donor into EDTA-treated Vacutainer tubes. PBMCs were isolated by Ficoll-Paque density-gradient centrifugation, with at least 6.5 million obtained per sample. Trizol reagent was used to extract total RNA from the PBMCs, yielding at least 5 micrograms per sample. The percentages of naive CD45RAhigh/CD27high T cells were determined by flow cytometry on a PBMC aliquot from every donor. Library preparation employed 5' RACE. Instrument used: Illumina HiSeq 2500. A second PCR of roughly 6 to 11 cycles was run with a J-beta primer mix and a sample-barcoded 5' primer. A unique molecular identifier was introduced onto each TCR beta cDNA molecule by a template-switch 5' adaptor carrying 12 random nucleotides. Each sample yielded at least 2.5 million CDR3-containing paired-end reads. All of the RNA was converted into first-strand cDNA using the Mint cDNA synthesis kit, with a TRBC-specific oligonucleotide serving as the primer. Following uracil-DNA glycosylase treatment, all cDNA underwent a first 18-cycle PCR with the universal primers M1SS and BC2_uni_R. On the authors' methods: For normalization, 1 million high-quality reads, each with a distinct molecular identifier, were randomly selected from each sample. Instead of being binned into consensus sequences, reads with shared molecular identifiers were discarded. MiTCR, run with a Q25 quality threshold and the strictest error-elimination algorithm, handled CDR3 identification, clonotype clustering and error correction. Lower-bound total TCR beta diversity was estimated with a nonparametric unseen species model using Euler transformation. TCRdb reworked the public reads: Q25 trimming with fastp, MiXCR clone assembly, productive beta chains retained. Every distinct CDR3 protein forms one entry, paired with its most common genes and DNA. The V and J calls reflect TCRdb's pipeline rather than the authors' work. The sample table lists around 1,700,000 distinct CDR3 sequences, roughly 30% of them with a count of one. 7.7% of the sample is taken by the ten largest.

Concerning this clonotype itself: Its antigen target is currently unknown. Base qualities are missing; no much larger clone stands one base away.

The source material was blood. This clonotype originated in a woman aged 25 to 39 in good health.

The nucleotide sequence reads as follows: TGCAGTGCTAGAGTAGCGGGGGATCAAGAGACCCAGTACTTC. Its translation reads: CSARVAGDQETQYF. The chain is made from TRBV20-1 and TRBJ2-5; a stretch of 9 junction bases matches TRBD2. The cysteine opens and the phenylalanine closes a CDR3 of 14 amino acids. The DNA shown is the 42-base CDR3, in frame from base 1. From the germline V gene (reference sequence), CDR1 is DFQATT and CDR2 is SNEGSKA. Trimming removed 1 base from V and 2 bases from J; the gene matches leave 2 bases unexplained.